The subject of this entry is one TCR beta chain. Profiling of TCR beta VDJ combinations and CDR3 sequences used genomic DNA as template. TCRdb re-derived calls from the reads in MiXCR, one entry per CDR3 protein. The sample records approximately 120,000 distinct CDR3 sequences, roughly 40% being singletons. This record belongs to a study of CD8+CD57+ T cells in acquired aplastic anemia. The CDR3 has 15 amino acids. V shed 2 bases and J shed 2 bases, with 10 bases lying between them. From germline, CDR1 is MDHEN and CDR2 SYDVKM. Selection for sequencing was limited to patients who had shown CD8+CD57+ cell expansion by flow cytometry. Acquired aplastic anemia of severe grade affected all patients. When blood sampling took place, the patients had received no therapy.

Sequenced: sorted CD4+, CD8+, or CD8+CD57+ T cells (not recorded which) from PBMCs. The receptor was isolated from a human donor with aplastic anemia. V gene TRBV28 combines with J gene TRBJ1-3, with a tentative D call TRBD1 (5 bases). In DNA, the CDR3 is TGTGCCAGCAGTTTAAAAGGGGTCCCTGGAAACACCATATATTTT. Protein sequence: CASSLKGVPGNTIYF. The whole variable domain, remainder taken from reference TRBV28 and TRBJ1-3, is DVKVTQSSRYLVKRTGEKVFLECVQDMDHENMFWYRQDPGLGLRLIYFSYDVKMKEKGDIPEGYSVSREKKERFSLILESASTNQTSMYLCASSLKGVPGNTIYFGEGSWLTVV.